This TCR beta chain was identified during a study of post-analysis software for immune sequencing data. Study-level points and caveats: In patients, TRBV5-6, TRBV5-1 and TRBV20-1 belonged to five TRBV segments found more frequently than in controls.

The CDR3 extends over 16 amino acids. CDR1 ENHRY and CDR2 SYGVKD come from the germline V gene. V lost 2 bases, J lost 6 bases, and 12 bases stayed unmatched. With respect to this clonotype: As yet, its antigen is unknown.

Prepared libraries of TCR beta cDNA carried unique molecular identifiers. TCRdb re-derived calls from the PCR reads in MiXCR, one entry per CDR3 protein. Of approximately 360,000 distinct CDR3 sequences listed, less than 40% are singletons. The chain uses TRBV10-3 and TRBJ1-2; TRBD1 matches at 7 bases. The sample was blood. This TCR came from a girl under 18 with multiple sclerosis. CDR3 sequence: CAISEPRRQGRNGYTF. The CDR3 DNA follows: TGTGCCATCAGTGAGCCACGCCGACAGGGTCGGAATGGCTACACCTTC.